The T cell receptor (beta chain) described here comes from a study of T cell responses to AZD1222 COVID-19 vaccine. Overall study results and limits: Targets within unmutated variant regions were reportedly found for nearly half of spike-specific TCRs.

Looked up from germline, CDR1 is SGHNT and CDR2 is YENEEA. The V and J ends lost 5 bases and 0 bases respectively, with 7 bases between them. This CDR3 contains 13 residues. A note on this clone: Its antigen is unidentified.

Some clones are missing from TCRdb's copy, which holds only in-frame ones; the method was immunoSEQ multiplex PCR. The table records around 80,000 clones, 70% to 90% of them present only once. The chain combines TRBV11-3 with TRBJ1-1; D unclear. This sequence originates from an adult who received the AZD1222 COVID-19 vaccine. Sequenced material: peripheral blood, taken 28 days after the second AZD1222 dose. Here the CDR3 reads CASSISVNTEAFF. CDR3 nucleotide sequence: TGTGCCAGCAGCATTTCAGTGAACACTGAAGCTTTCTTT. Drawing the rest from reference TRBV11-3 and TRBJ1-1, the complete variable domain is EAGVVQSPRYKIIEKKQPVAFWCNPISGHNTLYWYLQNLGQGPELLIRYENEEAVDDSQLPKDRFSAERLKGVDSTLKIQPAELGDSAVYLCASSISVNTEAFFGQGTRLTVV.